One TCR beta chain is described in this entry. These data belong to a study of OX40 agonist ivuxolimab in advanced cancers. The CDR3 spans 14 residues. V was trimmed by 3 bases and J by 6 bases, leaving 15 bases between them. CDR1 is LNHDA, CDR2 SQIVND, per germline (reference sequence). The method was immunoSEQ multiplex PCR; TCRdb's version includes in-frame clones alone and lacks a portion of them. The sample lists roughly 40,000 clones, over 75% occurring once. J is TRBJ2-7 and V is TRBV19; D is perhaps TRBD1 (5 bases). The material sequenced was CD4+ or CD8+ T cells sorted from blood, taken in a trial of the OX40 agonist ivuxolimab. This sequence originates from an adult with an advanced solid tumor such as melanoma, head and neck, liver or kidney cancer. Here the CDR3 reads CASSIWPGSLEQYF. The CDR3 nucleotides read TGTGCCAGTAGTATTTGGCCAGGGTCCCTCGAGCAGTACTTC.